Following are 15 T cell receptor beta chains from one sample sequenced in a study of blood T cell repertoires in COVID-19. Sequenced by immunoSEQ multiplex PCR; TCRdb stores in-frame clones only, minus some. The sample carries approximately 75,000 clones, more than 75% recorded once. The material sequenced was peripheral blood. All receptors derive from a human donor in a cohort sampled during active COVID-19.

CDR3 region: CASSPGQGASFQPQHF. CDR3 nucleotide sequence: TGCGCCAGCAGCCCGGGACAGGGGGCTTCATTTCAGCCCCAGCATTTT. The chain joins TRBV5-1 to TRBJ1-5; 12 bases are a match to TRBD1. With V trimmed by 4 bases and J by 6 bases, 8 bases remained unmatched. The CDR3 length is 16 residues. Germline assignment: CDR1 SGHRS and CDR2 YFSETQ. Supplemented by reference TRBV5-1 and TRBJ1-5, the full variable domain reads KAGVTQTPRYLIKTRGQQVTLSCSPISGHRSVSWYQQTPGQGLQFLFEYFSETQRNKGNFPGRFSGRQFSNSRSEMNVSTLELGDSALYLCASSPGQGASFQPQHFGDGTRLSIL.

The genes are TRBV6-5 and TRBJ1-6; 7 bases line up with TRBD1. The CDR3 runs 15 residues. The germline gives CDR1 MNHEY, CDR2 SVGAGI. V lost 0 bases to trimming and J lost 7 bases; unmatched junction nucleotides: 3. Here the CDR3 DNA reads TGTGCCAGCAGTTACTCGGGACAGCAAAATTCACCCCTCCACTTT. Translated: CASSYSGQQNSPLHF.

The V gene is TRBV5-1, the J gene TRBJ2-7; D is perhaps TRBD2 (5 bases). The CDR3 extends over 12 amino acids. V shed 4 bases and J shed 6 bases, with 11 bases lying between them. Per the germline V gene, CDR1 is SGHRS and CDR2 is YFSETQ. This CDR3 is CASSASSFEQYF. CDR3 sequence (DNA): TGCGCCAGCAGCGCTTCTAGCTTCGAGCAGTACTTC.

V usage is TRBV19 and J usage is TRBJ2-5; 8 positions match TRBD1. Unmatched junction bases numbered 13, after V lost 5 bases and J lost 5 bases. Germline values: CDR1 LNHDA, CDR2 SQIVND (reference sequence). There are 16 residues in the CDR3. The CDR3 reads CASSSGTGLVVETQYF. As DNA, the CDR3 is TGTGCCAGTAGTTCCGGGACAGGATTGGTAGTCGAGACCCAGTACTTC.

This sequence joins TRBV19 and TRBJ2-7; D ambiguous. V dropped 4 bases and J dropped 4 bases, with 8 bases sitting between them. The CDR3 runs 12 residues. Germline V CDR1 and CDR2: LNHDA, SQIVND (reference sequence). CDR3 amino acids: CASSNVGYEQYF. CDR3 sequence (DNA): TGTGCCAGTAGTAATGTCGGTTACGAGCAGTACTTC.

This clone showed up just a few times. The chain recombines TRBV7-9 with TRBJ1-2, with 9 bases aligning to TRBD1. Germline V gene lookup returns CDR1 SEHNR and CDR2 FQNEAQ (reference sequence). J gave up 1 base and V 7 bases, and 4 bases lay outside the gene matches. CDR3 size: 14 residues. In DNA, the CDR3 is TGTGCCAGCACCCTGACAGGGGGTAACTATGGCTACACCTTC. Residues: CASTLTGGNYGYTF. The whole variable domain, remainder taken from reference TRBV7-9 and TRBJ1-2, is DTGVSQNPRHKITKRGQNVTFRCDPISEHNRLYWYRQTLGQGPEFLTYFQNEAQLEKSRLLSDRFSAERPKGSFSTLEIQRTEQGDSAMYLCASTLTGGNYGYTFGSGTRLTVV.

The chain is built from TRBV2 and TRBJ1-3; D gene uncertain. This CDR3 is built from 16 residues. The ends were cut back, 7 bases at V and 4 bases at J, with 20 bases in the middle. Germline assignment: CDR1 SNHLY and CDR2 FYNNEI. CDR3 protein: CASKRQSGSYGNTIYF. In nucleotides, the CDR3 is TGTGCCAGCAAACGACAATCAGGTTCTTACGGAAACACCATATATTTT.

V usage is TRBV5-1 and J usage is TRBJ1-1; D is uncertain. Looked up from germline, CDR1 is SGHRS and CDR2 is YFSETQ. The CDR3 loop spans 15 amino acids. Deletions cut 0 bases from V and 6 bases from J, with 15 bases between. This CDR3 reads CASSLAGGSPPEAFF. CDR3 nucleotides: TGCGCCAGCAGCTTGGCCGGAGGAAGTCCCCCTGAAGCTTTCTTT.

The CDR3 bases are TGTGCCAGCAGCGAACAGGGGGACCCCATCTATGGCTACACCTTC. Protein: CASSEQGDPIYGYTF. This chain connects TRBV7-3 to TRBJ1-2; 8 nucleotides line up with TRBD1. V trimming: 5 bases; J trimming: 4 bases; junction bases outside the gene matches: 9. The CDR3 sequence is 15 residues long. Germline V gives CDR1 SGHTA, CDR2 FQGTGA. Looking up the rest from reference TRBV7-3 and TRBJ1-2 gives the full variable domain: GAGVSQTPSNKVTEKGKYVELRCDPISGHTALYWYRQSLGQGPEFLIYFQGTGAADDSGLPNDRFFAVRPEGSVSTLKIQRTERGDSAVYLCASSEQGDPIYGYTFGSGTRLTVV.

The DNA of the CDR3 is TGTGCCAGCAGTCATGATGACAGGGCGAATCAGCCCCAGCATTTT. Protein: CASSHDDRANQPQHF. This chain joins TRBV6-5 and TRBJ1-5; 7 bases match TRBD1. CDR1 is MNHEY and CDR2 is SVGAGI in the germline V gene. Unmatched junction bases numbered 8, after V lost 5 bases and J lost 4 bases. The CDR3 runs to 15 residues.

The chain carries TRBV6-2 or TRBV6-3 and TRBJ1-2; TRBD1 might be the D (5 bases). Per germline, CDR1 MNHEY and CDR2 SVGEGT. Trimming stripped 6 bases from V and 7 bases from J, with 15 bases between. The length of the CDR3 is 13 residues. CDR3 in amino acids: CASSPWWRGGYTF. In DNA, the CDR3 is TGTGCCAGCAGCCCCTGGTGGAGGGGTGGCTACACCTTC.

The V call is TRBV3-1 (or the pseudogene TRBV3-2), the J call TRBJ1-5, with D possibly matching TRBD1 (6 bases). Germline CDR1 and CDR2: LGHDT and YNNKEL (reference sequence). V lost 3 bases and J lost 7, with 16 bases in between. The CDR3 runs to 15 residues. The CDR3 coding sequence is TGTGCCAGCAGCCAGACCCCAGGGGTCAACCAGCCCCAGCATTTT. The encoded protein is CASSQTPGVNQPQHF.

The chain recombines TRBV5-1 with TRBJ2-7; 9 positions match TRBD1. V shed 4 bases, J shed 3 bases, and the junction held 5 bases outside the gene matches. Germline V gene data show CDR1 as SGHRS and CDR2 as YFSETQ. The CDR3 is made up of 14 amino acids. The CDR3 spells CASSAAGQGYEQYF. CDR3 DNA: TGCGCCAGCAGCGCGGCGGGACAGGGCTACGAGCAGTACTTC.

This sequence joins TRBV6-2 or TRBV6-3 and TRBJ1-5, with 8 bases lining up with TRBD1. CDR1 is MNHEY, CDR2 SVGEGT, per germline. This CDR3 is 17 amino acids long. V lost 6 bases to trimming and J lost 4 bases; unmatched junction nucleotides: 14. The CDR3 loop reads CASSRYTGTGRNQPQHF. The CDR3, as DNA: TGTGCCAGCAGCCGCTATACCGGGACAGGACGAAATCAGCCCCAGCATTTT.

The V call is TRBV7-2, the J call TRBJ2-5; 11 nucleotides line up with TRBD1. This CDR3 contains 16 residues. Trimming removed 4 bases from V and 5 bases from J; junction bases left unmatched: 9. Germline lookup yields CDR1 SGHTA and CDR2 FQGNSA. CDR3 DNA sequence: TGTGCCAGCAGCTCACGGACAGGGGGCGCGTATGAGACCCAGTACTTC. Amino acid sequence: CASSSRTGGAYETQYF. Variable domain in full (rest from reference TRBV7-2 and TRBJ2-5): GAGVSQSPSNKVTEKGKDVELRCDPISGHTALYWYRQSLGQGLEFLIYFQGNSAPDKSGLPSDRFSAERTGGSVSTLTIQRTQQEDSAVYLCASSSRTGGAYETQYFGPGTRLLVL.